Listed below are T cell receptor beta chains from one sample, sequenced in a study of beta chain features in type 1 diabetes. Here immunoSEQ multiplex PCR was the method, and the copy in TCRdb shows in-frame clones only, minus some. Counted here are almost 350,000 clones, 8% occurring once; the ten biggest clones make up 0.44%. Sequencing was carried out using central memory CD4+ T cells from blood. The receptors shown here come from a young woman in good health. Each CDR3 is given with its conserved first and last residue.

v_gene	len	j_gene	CDR3aa
TRBV10-2	13	TRBJ1-1	CASTVRVNTEAFF
TRBV29-1	14	TRBJ2-3	CSVDPGQGTDTQYF
TRBV6-5	15	TRBJ2-3	CARVKKGLLTDTQYF
TRBV2	15	TRBJ2-4	CASSELTGASNIQYF
TRBV27	14	TRBJ2-3	CASREVGRTDTQYF
TRBV4-2	15	TRBJ2-7	CASSQRDRGLYEQYF
TRBV13	12	TRBJ2-3	CASRLNTDTQYF
TRBV9	16	TRBJ2-2	CASSPGPTPGTGELFF
TRBV27	14	TRBJ2-1	CASQPAKSYNEQFF
TRBV6-1	10	TRBJ1-4	CASRNEKLFF
TRBV2	11	TRBJ2-7	CASSFQYEQYF
TRBV4-2	17	TRBJ2-2	CASNGGSGHLGSGELFF
TRBV28	12	TRBJ2-2	CASSLFTGELFF
TRBV28	15	TRBJ2-1	CASRPRGETYNEQFF
TRBV28	16	TRBJ2-1	CASSPPIAGSYNEQFF
TRBV5-1	13	TRBJ2-5	CASSLAGMETQYF
TRBV10-3	14	TRBJ2-7	CAIREWGGKGEQYF
TRBV6-5	15	TRBJ1-4	CASSYKTGGGEKLFF
TRBV18	18	TRBJ1-5	CASSPRTGSQNSNQPQHF
TRBV6-5	14	TRBJ2-7	CASSYQGSSYEQYF
TRBV7-2	14	TRBJ2-5	CASSFGLARETQYF
TRBV28	14	TRBJ2-1	CASNTAWIYNEQFF
TRBV9	14	TRBJ1-1	CASSATGDRTEAFF
TRBV7-2	13	TRBJ2-3	CASSFPEADTQYF
TRBV2	11	TRBJ2-7	CASSGSYEQYF
TRBV14	15	TRBJ2-1	CASSQDRGFYNEQFF
TRBV6-5	14	TRBJ2-5	CASSEGGGQETQYF
TRBV10-3	14	TRBJ1-5	CAIWSGRKNQPQHF
TRBV10-3	15	TRBJ2-1	CAISGPGQGSREQFF
TRBV18	14	TRBJ2-1	CASSLSTGSGEQFF
TRBV10-3	16	TRBJ2-7	CAISDRASGRSYEQYF
TRBV6-5	15	TRBJ1-2	CASSYSITGGYGYTF
TRBV27	16	TRBJ2-1	CASSFLASGRYNEQFF
TRBV19	15	TRBJ2-4	CASSPVKVAKNIQYF
TRBV9	13	TRBJ1-2	CASSGTGDYGYTF
TRBV4-2	14	TRBJ1-5	CASSQEDRAQPQHF
TRBV5-6	16	TRBJ1-2	CASSLGTIRANYGYTF
TRBV2	11	TRBJ2-1	CASSVYDEQFF
TRBV4-3	16	TRBJ2-5	CASSQSLAGVGETQYF
TRBV4-3	16	TRBJ1-4	CASSQEEGRGGEKLFF
TRBV20-1	11	TRBJ2-3	CSAGPTDTQYF
TRBV10-2	14	TRBJ2-3	CASSESRRTDTQYF
TRBV28	16	TRBJ2-1	CASRLAGGSSYNEQFF
TRBV7-2	16	TRBJ2-7	CASSLNYASGRDEQYF
TRBV6-5	16	TRBJ2-7	CASSYSLAGGVYEQYF
TRBV18	16	TRBJ2-1	CASSPQASGGYNEQFF
TRBV5-4	17	TRBJ2-1	CASSLGGLAVLYNEQFF
TRBV6-1	14	TRBJ2-5	CASSEAGGKETQYF
TRBV27	15	TRBJ2-7	CASSLRVGGIYEQYF
TRBV7-2	12	TRBJ2-3	CASSLYTDTQYF
TRBV7-3	13	TRBJ2-3	CASSTSQTDTQYF